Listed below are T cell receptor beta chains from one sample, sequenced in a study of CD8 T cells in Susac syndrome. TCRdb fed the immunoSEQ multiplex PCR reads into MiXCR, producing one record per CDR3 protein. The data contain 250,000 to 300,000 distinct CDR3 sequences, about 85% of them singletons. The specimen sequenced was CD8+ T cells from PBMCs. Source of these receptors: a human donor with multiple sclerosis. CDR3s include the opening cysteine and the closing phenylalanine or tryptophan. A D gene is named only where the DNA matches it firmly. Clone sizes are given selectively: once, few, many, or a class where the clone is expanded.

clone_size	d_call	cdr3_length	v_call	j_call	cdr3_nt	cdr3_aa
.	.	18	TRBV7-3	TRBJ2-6	TGTGCCAGCAGCTTAACGTCAGGAACTAACTCTGGGGCCAACGTCCTGACTTTC	CASSLTSGTNSGANVLTF
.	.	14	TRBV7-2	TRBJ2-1	TGTGCCAGCAGCTTCCAGGGCCCATACAATGAGCAGTTCTTC	CASSFQGPYNEQFF
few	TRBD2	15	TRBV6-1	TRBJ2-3	TGTGCCAGCAGTCCGGGGAGGGTGGGAACAGATACGCAGTATTTT	CASSPGRVGTDTQYF
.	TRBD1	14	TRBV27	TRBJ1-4	TGTGCCAGCAGTGGGACAGCCCCTAATGAAAAACTGTTTTTT	CASSGTAPNEKLFF
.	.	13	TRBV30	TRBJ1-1	TGTGCCTGGACGTCGTGGTTGAACACTGAAGCTTTCTTT	CAWTSWLNTEAFF
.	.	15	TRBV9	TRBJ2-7	TGTGCCAGCAGCGTAACCGGCAGGACCTCCTACGAGCAGTACTTC	CASSVTGRTSYEQYF
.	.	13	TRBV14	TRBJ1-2	TGTGCCAGCAGCCATGTCATACACTATGGCTACACCTTC	CASSHVIHYGYTF
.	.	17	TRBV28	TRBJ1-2	TGTGCCAGCAGTTCCCCGTGGCGTTCGGGAGCTAACTATGGCTACACCTTC	CASSSPWRSGANYGYTF
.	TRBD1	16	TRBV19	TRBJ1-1	TGTGCCACTACAAGAGGTCGGGACAGGGAAGGCGCTGAAGCTTTCTTT	CATTRGRDREGAEAFF
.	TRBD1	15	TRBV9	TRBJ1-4	TGTGCCAGCAGCGTTACAGGGGGCTTGAATGAAAAACTGTTTTTT	CASSVTGGLNEKLFF
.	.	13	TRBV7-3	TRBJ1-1	TGTGCCAGCAGCCCTGGACAAAGCACTGAAGCTTTCTTT	CASSPGQSTEAFF
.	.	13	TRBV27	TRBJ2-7	TGTGCCAGCAGTTGGCAGGGGACCTACGAGCAGTACTTC	CASSWQGTYEQYF
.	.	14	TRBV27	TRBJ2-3	TGTGCCAGCATCACAGGGTCGGCCACAGATACGCAGTATTTT	CASITGSATDTQYF
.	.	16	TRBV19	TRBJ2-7	TGTGCCAGTAGTATAGGTGCAGGGGCGGCCTCCTACGAGCAGTACTTC	CASSIGAGAASYEQYF
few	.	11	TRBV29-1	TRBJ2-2	TGCAGCGTTGCGGTCACCGGGGAGCTGTTTTTT	CSVAVTGELFF
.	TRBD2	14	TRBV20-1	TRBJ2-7	TGCAGTGCTAGAGGGCTAGCGGACAACTACGAGCAGTACTTC	CSARGLADNYEQYF
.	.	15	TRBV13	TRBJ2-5	TGTGCCAGCAGCTTAGGCCGGTCCCTCGCGGAGACCCAGTACTTC	CASSLGRSLAETQYF
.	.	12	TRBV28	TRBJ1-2	TGTGCCAGCAGTCCTGTGGCCCATGGCTACACCTTC	CASSPVAHGYTF
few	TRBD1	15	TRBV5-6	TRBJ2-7	TGTGCCAGCAGCCCCCTCCGGGACAGTACCTACGAGCAGTACTTC	CASSPLRDSTYEQYF
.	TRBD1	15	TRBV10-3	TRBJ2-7	TGTGCCATCAGTGGACCGGGACAGGGGCCCCACGAGCAGTACTTC	CAISGPGQGPHEQYF
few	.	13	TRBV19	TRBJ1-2	TGTGCCAGTAGTTGGGAAGGGAACTATGGCTACACCTTC	CASSWEGNYGYTF
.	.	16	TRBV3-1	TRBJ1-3	TGTGCCAGCAGCCAACTAAGGGAAGGCAGCGGAAACACCATATATTTT	CASSQLREGSGNTIYF
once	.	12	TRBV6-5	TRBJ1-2	TGTGCCAGCAGACGGCTTCCGGATGGCTACACCTTC	CASRRLPDGYTF
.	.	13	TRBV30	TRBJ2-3	TGTGCCTGGAGTACCGGGGCGGGGGATACGCAGTATTTT	CAWSTGAGDTQYF
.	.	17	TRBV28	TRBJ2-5	TGTGCCAGCAGTCCGATACAGGGAAGGGGGTACCAAGAGACCCAGTACTTC	CASSPIQGRGYQETQYF
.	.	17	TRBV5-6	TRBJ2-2	TGTGCCAGCAGCCCAGGACTACGGGACGGGAACACCGGGGAGCTGTTTTTT	CASSPGLRDGNTGELFF
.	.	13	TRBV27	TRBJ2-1	TGTGCCAGCAGTTGGGGGGTAAGGAATGAGCAGTTCTTC	CASSWGVRNEQFF
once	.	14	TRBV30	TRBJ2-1	TGTGCCTGGATTTCGGACGGTTGGTACAATGAGCAGTTCTTC	CAWISDGWYNEQFF
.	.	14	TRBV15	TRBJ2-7	TGTGCCACCAGCAGCCATAAGGACGGCTACGAGCAGTACTTC	CATSSHKDGYEQYF
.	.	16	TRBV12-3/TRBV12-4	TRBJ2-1	TGTGCCAGCAGTTTATGGGCGTCCAGCTCCTACAATGAGCAGTTCTTC	CASSLWASSSYNEQFF
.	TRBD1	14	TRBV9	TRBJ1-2	TGTGCCAGCAGCGATCGACAGGGGGCCTTTGGCTACACCTTC	CASSDRQGAFGYTF
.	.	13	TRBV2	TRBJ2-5	TGTGCCAGCACGAGGAGGGCCCAAGAGACCCAGTACTTC	CASTRRAQETQYF
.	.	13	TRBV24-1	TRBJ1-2	TGTGCCACCAGTGATGTGGACGGGTATGGCTACACCTTC	CATSDVDGYGYTF
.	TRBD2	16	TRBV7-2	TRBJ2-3	TGTGCCAGCAGCTTAGGCGGGAGGCCCGGGGGAGATACGCAGTATTTT	CASSLGGRPGGDTQYF
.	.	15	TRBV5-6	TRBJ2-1	TGTGCCAGCAGCTTTCCAGGTTGGCCCGCCAATGAGCAGTTCTTC	CASSFPGWPANEQFF
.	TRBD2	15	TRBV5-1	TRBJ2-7	TGCGCCAGCAGCAAACTAGCGGAACCCTCCTACGAGCAGTACTTC	CASSKLAEPSYEQYF
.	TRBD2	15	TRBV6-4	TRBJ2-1	TGTGCCAGCAGTGACAAAGCGGGATCACTAAATGAGCAGTTCTTC	CASSDKAGSLNEQFF
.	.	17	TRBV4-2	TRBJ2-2	TGTGCCAGCAGCCAAGAGACGGCAGGGAGGACGTCCGGGGAGCTGTTTTTT	CASSQETAGRTSGELFF
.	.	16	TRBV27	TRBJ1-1	TGTGCCAGCAGTTTATCGGAGGGGGATTGGGAGACTGAAGCTTTCTTT	CASSLSEGDWETEAFF
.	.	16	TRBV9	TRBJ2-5	TGTGCCAGCAGCCCGGGTGGCAGATCCCCCCAAGAGACCCAGTACTTC	CASSPGGRSPQETQYF
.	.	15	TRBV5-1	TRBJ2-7	TGCGCCAGCAGCCAATACCAGGGGAGCTCCTACGAGCAGTACTTC	CASSQYQGSSYEQYF
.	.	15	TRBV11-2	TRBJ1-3	TGTGCCAGCAAACCAGGGGCCTACTCTGAAAACACCATATATTTT	CASKPGAYSENTIYF
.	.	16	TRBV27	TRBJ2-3	TGTGCCAGCACCTTCACGAGGGGAGTCGGTAAAGATACGCAGTATTTT	CASTFTRGVGKDTQYF
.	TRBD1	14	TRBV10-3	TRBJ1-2	TGTGCCATCAGTGGGGGGACAGGAGACTATGGCTACACCTTC	CAISGGTGDYGYTF
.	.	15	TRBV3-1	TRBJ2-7	TGTGCCAGCAGCCACGAGGCAGGTGACTTCTACGAGCAGTACTTC	CASSHEAGDFYEQYF
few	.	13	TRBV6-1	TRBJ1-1	TGTGCCAGCAGTGAATGGCAGGTCACTGAAGCTTTCTTT	CASSEWQVTEAFF
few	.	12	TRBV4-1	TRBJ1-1	TGCGCCAGCAGCCAAGAATTCGGTGAAGCTTTCTTT	CASSQEFGEAFF
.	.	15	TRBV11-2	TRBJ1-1	TGTGCCAGCAGCTTAGATGTAGATTGGAACACTGAAGCTTTCTTT	CASSLDVDWNTEAFF
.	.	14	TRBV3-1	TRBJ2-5	TGTGCCAGCAGCCGAAGGTCGGTTAGAGAGACCCAGTACTTC	CASSRRSVRETQYF
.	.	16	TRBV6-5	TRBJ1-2	TGTGCCAGCAGTTACTTCAACCCGGGCCGTTACTATGGCTACACCTTC	CASSYFNPGRYYGYTF
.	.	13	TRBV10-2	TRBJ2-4	TGCGCCAGCAAAGCGCTAGCCAAAAACATTCAGTACTTC	CASKALAKNIQYF
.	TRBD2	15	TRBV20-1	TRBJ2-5	TGCAGTGTTCTCAATAGCGGGGCCACCCAAGAGACCCAGTACTTC	CSVLNSGATQETQYF